Below, 23 T cell receptor beta chains from the same sample are listed, as sequenced in a study of blood T cell repertoires in COVID-19. TCRdb keeps only in-frame clones here, not all; method: immunoSEQ multiplex PCR. The sample consists of roughly 300,000 clones, around 87% of them appearing once. The specimen was peripheral blood. These receptors all stem from a woman between 50 and 59 years old who had recovered from COVID-19.

This chain uses TRBV6-5 with TRBJ1-2; D is ambiguous. V dropped 2 bases and J dropped 0 bases, with 4 bases sitting between them. CDR3 size: 13 residues. CDR1 is MNHEY and CDR2 is SVGAGI in the germline V gene. CDR3 DNA sequence: TGTGCCAGCAGTTACAGAGCTAACTATGGCTACACCTTC. Protein sequence: CASSYRANYGYTF.

V usage is TRBV9 and J usage is TRBJ2-1, with a weak D call TRBD1 (6 bases). Germline assignment: CDR1 SGDLS and CDR2 YYNGEE. The CDR3 spans 16 residues. V was trimmed by 0 bases and J by 9 bases, leaving 19 bases between them. Written as DNA, the CDR3 is TGTGCCAGCAGCGTAGTACAGGGTAACCTGGGTGGTGAGCAGTTCTTC. The encoded protein is CASSVVQGNLGGEQFF.

J is TRBJ1-3 and V is TRBV30, with D uncertain. The V gene's germline CDR1 is GTSNPN and CDR2 SVGIG (reference sequence). V was cut by 2 bases and J by 4 bases, with 12 bases left in between. CDR3 size: 14 residues. CDR3 loop: CAWSQTTQGNTIYF. CDR3 in DNA: TGTGCCTGGAGTCAAACCACCCAGGGAAACACCATATATTTT. Variable domain in full (rest from reference TRBV30 and TRBJ1-3): SQTIHQWPATLVQPVGSPLSLECTVEGTSNPNLYWYRQAAGRGLQLLFYSVGIGQISSEVPQNLSASRPQDRQFILSSKKLLLSDSGFYLCAWSQTTQGNTIYFGEGSWLTVV.

This chain links TRBV2 with TRBJ2-1; 11 bases fit TRBD2. This CDR3 comprises 14 residues. J lost 2 bases, V lost 8 bases, and 2 bases had no gene match. Germline CDR1 is SNHLY and CDR2 is FYNNEI. The CDR3 protein is CASDSGRAYNEQFF. CDR3 coding DNA: TGTGCCAGCGATAGCGGGAGGGCCTACAATGAGCAGTTCTTC.

The chain is built from TRBV15 and TRBJ2-7, with D possibly matching TRBD1 (5 bases). V lost 3 bases and J 6 bases, leaving 12 bases between the germline ends. Per germline, CDR1 LNHNV and CDR2 YYDKDF (reference sequence). This CDR3 contains 13 residues. CDR3 loop: CATSRDIHSEQYF. The CDR3 DNA is TGTGCCACCAGCAGGGACATACATAGCGAGCAGTACTTC.

This sequence joins TRBV30 and TRBJ1-3; D call uncertain. Trimming pared 2 bases from V and 0 bases from J, leaving 8 bases between. This CDR3 is 14 amino acids long. CDR1 GTSNPN and CDR2 SVGIG come from the germline V gene (reference sequence). The CDR3 nucleotides read TGTGCCTGGAGTCCCGTTCTCTCTGGAAACACCATATATTTT. It translates to CAWSPVLSGNTIYF.

The chain has TRBV6-2 or TRBV6-3 and TRBJ1-3, with 16 positions matching TRBD2. The J call may be incorrect, as the DNA end agrees better with TRBJ2-2. Germline CDR1 MNHEY, CDR2 SVGEGT. The CDR3 length is 20 residues. The CDR3 nucleotides are TGTGCCAGCAGTTACCCGGGACTAGCGGGGGGGCCGTATAAGGCCGGGGAGCTGTTTTTT. This sequence encodes CASSYPGLAGGPYKAGELFF.

The chain joins TRBV29-1 to TRBJ2-4, with 11 bases fitting TRBD2. Germline trimming cut 6 bases from V and 8 bases from J; bases unmatched to any gene: 18. Germline CDR1 is SQVTM and CDR2 is ANQGSEA. This CDR3 spans 17 amino acids. The CDR3 spells CSVSGVLSGRASYIQYF. The CDR3 DNA reads TGCAGCGTGTCGGGCGTACTTAGCGGGAGGGCCAGTTACATTCAGTACTTC.

The chain combines TRBV6-5 with TRBJ1-1; 12 bases are a match to TRBD1. From germline, CDR1 is MNHEY and CDR2 SVGAGI. The CDR3 runs to 15 residues. The trim removed 5 bases at V and 4 bases at J, leaving 5 bases unmatched. CDR3 residues: CASSRRDRGPTEAFF. In nucleotides, the CDR3 is TGTGCCAGCAGTCGAAGGGACAGGGGGCCCACTGAAGCTTTCTTT.

V gene TRBV6-1 combines with J gene TRBJ2-4; TRBD2 agrees at 11 bases. Looked up from germline, CDR1 is MNHNS and CDR2 is SASEGT. The CDR3 is 18 residues long. Unmatched junction bases numbered 12, after V lost 2 bases and J lost 6 bases. CDR3 amino acids: CASSEPRGLAGRVNIQYF. Here the CDR3 DNA reads TGTGCCAGCAGTGAACCCCGAGGACTAGCGGGCCGGGTAAACATTCAGTACTTC.

J is TRBJ2-7 and V is TRBV5-1; maybe TRBD1 (5 bases). Per the germline V gene, CDR1 is SGHRS and CDR2 is YFSETQ. The V and J ends lost 0 bases and 5 bases respectively, with 15 bases between them. The CDR3 is 15 residues long. The chain's CDR3 is CASSLGRVDIDEQYF. CDR3 bases: TGCGCCAGCAGCTTGGGCAGGGTGGATATCGACGAGCAGTACTTC.

This chain links TRBV29-1 with TRBJ2-3, with 10 bases matching TRBD2. Losses at the gene ends were 3 bases for V and 0 bases for J; bases not matched to a gene: 6. Germline V gives CDR1 SQVTM, CDR2 ANQGSEA. The CDR3 spans 16 residues. DNA of the CDR3: TGCAGCGTTGATGGGCTAGCGGGAGATAGCACAGATACGCAGTATTTT. Amino acids: CSVDGLAGDSTDTQYF.

This clone was recorded once. The chain recombines TRBV20-1 with TRBJ2-5; D unresolved. Trimming left V 6 bases short and J 4 bases short, with 9 bases between. CDR1 is DFQATT, CDR2 SNEGSKA, per germline (reference sequence). This CDR3 spans 11 amino acids. CDR3 in DNA: TGCAGTGCCACCCCCGGAGAGACCCAGTACTTC. Its translation: CSATPGETQYF.

The chain links TRBV4-3 to TRBJ2-7, with TRBD1 matching 8 bases. This CDR3 spans 15 amino acids. CDR1 is LGHNA, CDR2 YSLEER, per germline. The trim removed 0 bases at V and 2 bases at J, leaving 3 bases unmatched. The CDR3 nucleotides read TGCGCCAGCAGCCAAGATCGGACAGGGACCTACGAGCAGTACTTC. Protein: CASSQDRTGTYEQYF.

The rearrangement joins TRBV6-5 to TRBJ2-1; 8 bases align to TRBD1. The J segment lost 4 bases and the V segment lost 4 bases, leaving 6 bases of the junction unmatched. Germline V gives CDR1 MNHEY, CDR2 SVGAGI. CDR3 size: 15 residues. CDR3 nucleotides: TGTGCCAGCAGTTCCGGGACAGGCCTATACAATGAGCAGTTCTTC. Translation gives CASSSGTGLYNEQFF.

This chain joins TRBV5-6 and TRBJ1-1; 8 bases match TRBD1. V gave up 4 bases and J gave up 4 bases; unmatched junction bases: 9. The germline V gene encodes CDR1 SGHDT and CDR2 YYEEEE. The CDR3 runs 15 residues. The CDR3 is CASSPGWQGATEAFF. DNA of the CDR3: TGTGCCAGCAGCCCGGGATGGCAGGGGGCCACTGAAGCTTTCTTT.

The genes are TRBV28 and TRBJ1-6; 7 bases map to TRBD1. Germline V CDR1 and CDR2: MDHEN, SYDVKM. Unmatched junction bases numbered 14, after V lost 5 bases and J lost 10 bases. This CDR3 is built from 16 residues. The CDR3 spells CASSATGLLRDSPLHF. The CDR3 region has the DNA TGTGCCAGCAGTGCGACAGGGCTCCTAAGAGACTCACCCCTCCACTTT.

The chain employs TRBV27 and TRBJ1-1; D possibly corresponds to TRBD1 (6 bases). Germline CDR1 and CDR2: MNHEY and SMNVEV (reference sequence). The CDR3 runs to 14 residues. Trimming shortened V by 6 bases and J by 2 bases, and 13 bases separated the two germline ends. Here the CDR3 reads CASRLQGFNTEAFF. CDR3 nucleotide sequence: TGTGCCAGCAGACTACAGGGTTTCAACACTGAAGCTTTCTTT.

This rearrangement joins TRBV6-5 to TRBJ1-1; D is uncertain. The CDR3 covers 13 residues. Trimming took off 7 bases at V and 1 base at J, with 10 bases between the two ends. Germline values: CDR1 MNHEY, CDR2 SVGAGI. The CDR3 loop is CASTRTANTEAFF. DNA for the CDR3: TGTGCCAGCACCCGAACAGCGAACACTGAAGCTTTCTTT.

The chain combines TRBV28 with TRBJ1-6; TRBD1 aligns across 7 bases. The J segment lost 0 bases and the V segment lost 5 bases, leaving 4 bases of the junction unmatched. The germline CDR1 and CDR2 sequences are MDHEN and SYDVKM. This CDR3 region has 16 residues. The CDR3 is CASSLTGHSYNSPLHF. The CDR3, as DNA: TGTGCCAGCAGTCTGACAGGGCACTCCTATAATTCACCCCTCCACTTT.

For this clone: The same CDR3 arises from other DNA sequences in this sample as well. V is TRBV9 and J is TRBJ1-2; the match to TRBD1 covers 10 bases. V lost 2 bases and J lost 3; bases outside the gene matches: 1. Germline V CDR1 and CDR2: SGDLS, YYNGEE. The CDR3 contains 14 residues. CDR3 in amino acids: CASSVGTGDYGYTF. CDR3 in DNA: TGTGCCAGCAGCGTTGGGACAGGGGACTATGGCTACACCTTC.

This clone was observed a handful of times. The chain couples TRBV4-3 to TRBJ2-6, with D perhaps matching TRBD1 (6 bases). There are 16 residues in the CDR3. Trimming shortened V by 0 bases and J by 1 base, and 7 bases separated the two germline ends. CDR1 LGHNA and CDR2 YSLEER come from the germline V gene. The CDR3: CASSQDQGSGANVLTF. The CDR3 bases are TGCGCCAGCAGCCAAGATCAGGGGTCTGGGGCCAACGTCCTGACTTTC.

The chain joins TRBV9 to TRBJ2-3, with D unclear. CDR1 and CDR2 (germline): SGDLS, YYNGEE. V dropped 0 bases and J dropped 6 bases, with 8 bases sitting between them. This CDR3 spans 13 amino acids. This chain's CDR3 is CASSVGVFDTQYF. The CDR3 DNA reads as TGTGCCAGCAGCGTAGGAGTCTTTGATACGCAGTATTTT.